This T cell receptor (beta chain) was sequenced during a study of T-cell memory formation after mild COVID-19. CDR3 length: 14 residues. Trimming pared 5 bases from V and 1 base from J, leaving 11 bases between. The germline CDR1 and CDR2 sequences are SEHNR and FQNEAQ (reference sequence). TCRdb re-called the 5' RACE reads with MiXCR, one entry per CDR3 protein. The repertoire holds approximately 250,000 distinct CDR3 sequences, around 16% seen once, with about a fifth in the top ten. J is TRBJ1-1 and V is TRBV7-9, with D uncertain. Material: PBMCs or a T cell subset sorted from them (not recorded which). The sequence was obtained from a man aged 18 to 29 who had mild COVID-19 (a few samples of this study predate the infection). Cell type and time point are not known. CDR3 amino acids: CASSPTNTNTEAFF. CDR3 bases: TGTGCCAGCAGCCCCACAAATACGAACACTGAAGCTTTCTTT.